Listed below are T cell receptor beta chains from one sample, sequenced in a study of blood T cell repertoires in COVID-19. The assay was immunoSEQ multiplex PCR, and TCRdb's table has in-frame clones only and misses some. This sample carries hundreds of thousands of clones, around 90% of them seen once, and the ten largest clones take under 4%. Sample: peripheral blood. Source of these receptors: a man between 18 and 35 years old with active or convalescent COVID-19. CDR3s include the opening cysteine and the closing phenylalanine or tryptophan. D genes are given only for firm matches. Clone size is shown for a subset of rows, as once, few, many or a class of expanded clone.

>TRBV10-3|13|TRBJ1-1|TRBD1|-
TGTGCCATCAGTGGCACAGGGGACACTGAAGCTTTCTTT
CAISGTGDTEAFF
>TRBV5-8|16|TRBJ2-2|TRBD2|few
TGTGCCAGCAGCTTAGGGCTAGCGGGGAACACCGGGGAGCTGTTTTTT
CASSLGLAGNTGELFF
>TRBV25-1|12|TRBJ2-7|TRBD1|-
TGTGCCAGCAGGGGACAGGCCTACGAGCAGTACTTC
CASRGQAYEQYF
>TRBV11-2|14|TRBJ1-1|-|-
TGTGCCAGCAGCCCTAGACAGATGAACACTGAAGCTTTCTTT
CASSPRQMNTEAFF
>TRBV19|12|TRBJ2-5|TRBD2|-
TGTGCCAGTAGGGGCGGGAGCAAGACCCAGTACTTC
CASRGGSKTQYF
>TRBV7-9|17|TRBJ1-3|TRBD1|once
TGTGCCAGCAGCTTATTGACAGGGCCGAGGCCTGGAAACACCATATATTTT
CASSLLTGPRPGNTIYF
>TRBV2|13|TRBJ1-2|TRBD1|-
TGTGCCAGCAGTCGACAGGGGAGGTATGGCTACACCTTC
CASSRQGRYGYTF
>TRBV2|13|TRBJ2-7|-|-
TGTGCCACTAGCGCGACAGATGGATACGAGCAGTACTTC
CATSATDGYEQYF
>TRBV29-1|14|TRBJ2-7|TRBD1|-
TGCAGCGTTGAGGAGGCCACAGGGGGAACCGAGCAGTACTTC
CSVEEATGGTEQYF
>TRBV6-5|11|TRBJ1-2|-|-
TGTGCCAGCTCGCGGGGTTATGGCTACACCTTC
CASSRGYGYTF
>TRBV19|15|TRBJ1-6|-|few
TGTGCCAGTACTCCCGGGACAAGGGTTTCTTCACCCCTCCACTTT
CASTPGTRVSSPLHF
>TRBV7-3|15|TRBJ2-2|TRBD1|once
TGTGCCAGCAGCCCGATGACAGGGGCCACCGGGGAGCTGTTTTTT
CASSPMTGATGELFF
>TRBV21-1|16|TRBJ2-7|-|-
TGTGCCAGCAGCAAAGAGCGGGGGACTAGTCCCTACGAGCAGTACTTC
CASSKERGTSPYEQYF
>TRBV7-3|14|TRBJ1-1|-|-
TGTGCCAGCAGCTTAACGGGGCCAAACACTGAAGCTTTCTTT
CASSLTGPNTEAFF
>TRBV7-2|14|TRBJ2-7|-|-
TGTGCCAGCAGCTTAGAAAAGGGGAACTACGAGCAGTACTTC
CASSLEKGNYEQYF
>TRBV18|15|TRBJ2-1|-|-
TGTGCCAGCTCACCCACTGGCGGGAAGGGCGATGAGCAGTTCTTC
CASSPTGGKGDEQFF
>TRBV28|13|TRBJ2-7|TRBD2|-
TGTGCCAGCGCCCAAGCGGGAGACCACGAGCAGTACTTC
CASAQAGDHEQYF
>TRBV7-8|13|TRBJ1-3|-|-
TGTGCCAGCGGCCGGAGCTCTGGAAACACCATATATTTT
CASGRSSGNTIYF
>TRBV30|12|TRBJ1-1|-|-
TGTGCCTGGAGTGCGATCGGACAGAGAGCTTTCTTT
CAWSAIGQRAFF
>TRBV7-3|19|TRBJ2-1|TRBD1|-
TGTGCCAGCAGCTTAACCGGGACAGGGCTGGGGCGGGGCTACAATGAGCAGTTCTTC
CASSLTGTGLGRGYNEQFF
>TRBV4-3|14|TRBJ1-1|-|once
TGCGCCAGCAGCCGCCGACTCCAGAACACTGAAGCTTTCTTT
CASSRRLQNTEAFF
>TRBV24-1|15|TRBJ1-5|-|once
TGTGCCACCAGTGATCCCACAGGGTACAATCAGCCCCAGCATTTT
CATSDPTGYNQPQHF
>TRBV11-2|19|TRBJ2-3|TRBD1|-
TGTGCCAGCAGCTTGGGAACGTGGACAGGCCGCCACAGCACAGATACGCAGTATTTT
CASSLGTWTGRHSTDTQYF
>TRBV7-3|15|TRBJ1-6|-|-
TGTGCCAGCAGCTTAAATAGCCTCCAAAATTCACCCCTCCACTTT
CASSLNSLQNSPLHF
>TRBV6-5|12|TRBJ2-1|TRBD2|-
TGTGCCAGCGGGTCGGGAGGAGGTGAGCAGTTCTTC
CASGSGGGEQFF
>TRBV28|20|TRBJ2-2|TRBD2|-
TGTGCCAGCAGTTCACCCCTGGCGGGAGGACTCCCACTGAACACCGGGGAGCTGTTTTTT
CASSSPLAGGLPLNTGELFF